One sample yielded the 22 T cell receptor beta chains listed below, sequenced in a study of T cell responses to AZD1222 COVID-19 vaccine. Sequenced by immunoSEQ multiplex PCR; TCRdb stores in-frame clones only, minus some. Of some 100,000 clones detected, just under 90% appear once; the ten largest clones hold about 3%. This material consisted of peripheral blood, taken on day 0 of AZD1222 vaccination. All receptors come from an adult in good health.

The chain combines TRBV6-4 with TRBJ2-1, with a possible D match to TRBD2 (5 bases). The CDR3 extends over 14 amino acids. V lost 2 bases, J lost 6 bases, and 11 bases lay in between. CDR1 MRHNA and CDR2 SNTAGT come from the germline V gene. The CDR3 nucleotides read TGTGCCAGCAGTGACCCCACAACTAGCAATGAGCAGTTCTTC. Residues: CASSDPTTSNEQFF.

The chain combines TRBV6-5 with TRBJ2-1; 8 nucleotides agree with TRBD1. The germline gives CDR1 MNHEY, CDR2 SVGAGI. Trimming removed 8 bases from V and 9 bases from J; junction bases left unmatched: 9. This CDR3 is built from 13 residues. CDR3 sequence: CASGTGLKGEQFF. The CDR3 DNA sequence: TGTGCCAGCGGGACAGGACTAAAGGGTGAGCAGTTCTTC.

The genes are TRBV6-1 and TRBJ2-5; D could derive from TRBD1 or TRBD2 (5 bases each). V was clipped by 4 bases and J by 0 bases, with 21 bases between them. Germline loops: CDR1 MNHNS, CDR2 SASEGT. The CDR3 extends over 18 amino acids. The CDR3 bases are TGTGCCAGCAGTGGCGGCTCCCGTTGGGGGTGGGACCAAGAGACCCAGTACTTC. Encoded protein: CASSGGSRWGWDQETQYF.

CDR3 sequence: CAWSDGRFRTEAFF. CDR3 nucleotide sequence: TGTGCCTGGAGTGATGGCAGATTTCGCACTGAAGCTTTCTTT. The chain joins TRBV30 to TRBJ1-1, with no clear D. Trimming removed 1 base from V and 4 bases from J, with 13 bases in between. The germline V gene encodes CDR1 GTSNPN and CDR2 SVGIG (reference sequence). This CDR3 region has 14 residues.

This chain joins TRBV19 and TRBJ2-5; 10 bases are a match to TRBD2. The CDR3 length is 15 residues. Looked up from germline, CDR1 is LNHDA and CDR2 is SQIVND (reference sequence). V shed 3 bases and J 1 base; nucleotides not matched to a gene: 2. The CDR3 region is CASSMTSGFQETQYF. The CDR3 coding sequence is TGTGCCAGTAGTATGACTAGCGGGTTCCAAGAGACCCAGTACTTC.

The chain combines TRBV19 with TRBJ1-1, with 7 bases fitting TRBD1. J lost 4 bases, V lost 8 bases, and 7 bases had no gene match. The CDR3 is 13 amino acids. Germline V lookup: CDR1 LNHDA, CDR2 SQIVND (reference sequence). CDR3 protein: CASSGGVGTEAFF. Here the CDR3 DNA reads TGTGCCAGTTCAGGGGGGGTGGGCACTGAAGCTTTCTTT.

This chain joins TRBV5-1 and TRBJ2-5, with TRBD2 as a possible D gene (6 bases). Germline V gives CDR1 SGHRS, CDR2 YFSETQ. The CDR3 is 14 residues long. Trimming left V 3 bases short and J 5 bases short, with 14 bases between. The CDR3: CASSSPGTDETQYF. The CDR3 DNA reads TGCGCCAGCAGCTCGCCCGGGACTGACGAGACCCAGTACTTC.

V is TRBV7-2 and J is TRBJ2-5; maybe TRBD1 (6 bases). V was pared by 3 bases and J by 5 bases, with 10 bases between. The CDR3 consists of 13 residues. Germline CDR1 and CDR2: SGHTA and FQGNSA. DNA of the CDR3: TGTGCCAGCAGCTTCAACAGGGAGGAGACCCAGTACTTC. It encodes CASSFNREETQYF.

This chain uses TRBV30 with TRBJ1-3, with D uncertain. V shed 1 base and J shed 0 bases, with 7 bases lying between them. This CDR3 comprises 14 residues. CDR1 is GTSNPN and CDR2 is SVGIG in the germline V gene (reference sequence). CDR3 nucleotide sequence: TGTGCCTGGAGTGGCAGCCGCTCTGGAAACACCATATATTTT. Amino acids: CAWSGSRSGNTIYF.

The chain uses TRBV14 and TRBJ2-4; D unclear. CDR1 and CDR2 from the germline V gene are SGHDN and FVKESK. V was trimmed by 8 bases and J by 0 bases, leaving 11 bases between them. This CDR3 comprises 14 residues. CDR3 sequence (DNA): TGTGCCAGCGGTCCAGGAATAGCCAAAAACATTCAGTACTTC. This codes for CASGPGIAKNIQYF.

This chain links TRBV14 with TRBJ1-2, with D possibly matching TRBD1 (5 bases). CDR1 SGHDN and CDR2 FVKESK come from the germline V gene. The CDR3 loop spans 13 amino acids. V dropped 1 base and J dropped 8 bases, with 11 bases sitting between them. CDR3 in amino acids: CASSQVQGSGYTF. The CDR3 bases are TGTGCCAGCAGCCAAGTCCAGGGATCAGGCTACACCTTC.

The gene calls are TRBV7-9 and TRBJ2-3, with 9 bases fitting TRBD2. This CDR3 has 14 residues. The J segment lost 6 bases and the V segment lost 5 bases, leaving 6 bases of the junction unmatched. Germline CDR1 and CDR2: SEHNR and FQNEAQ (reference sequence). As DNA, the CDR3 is TGTGCCAGCAGCCTACTAGCGGGCGTCGATACGCAGTATTTT. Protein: CASSLLAGVDTQYF.

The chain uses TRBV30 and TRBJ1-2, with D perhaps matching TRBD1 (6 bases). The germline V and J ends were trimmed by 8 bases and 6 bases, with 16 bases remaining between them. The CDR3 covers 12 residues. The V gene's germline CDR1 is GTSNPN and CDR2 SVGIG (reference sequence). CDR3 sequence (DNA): TGTGCCGGGGGGGGCAGGGCTGATGGCTACACCTTC. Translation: CAGGGRADGYTF.

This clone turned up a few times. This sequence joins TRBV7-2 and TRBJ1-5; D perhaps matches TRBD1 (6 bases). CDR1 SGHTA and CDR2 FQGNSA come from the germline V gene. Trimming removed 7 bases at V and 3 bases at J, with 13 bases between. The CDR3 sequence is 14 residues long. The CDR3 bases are TGTGCCAGCACCCTAGCAGGGGACAATCAGCCCCAGCATTTT. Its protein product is CASTLAGDNQPQHF.

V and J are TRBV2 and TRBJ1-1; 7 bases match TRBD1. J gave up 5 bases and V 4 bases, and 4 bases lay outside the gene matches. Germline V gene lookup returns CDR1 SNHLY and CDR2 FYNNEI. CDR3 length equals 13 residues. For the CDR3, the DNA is TGTGCCAGCAGTGGGGACAGCAGGACTGAAGCTTTCTTT. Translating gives CASSGDSRTEAFF. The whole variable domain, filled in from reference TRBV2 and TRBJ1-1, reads EPEVTQTPSHQVTQMGQEVILRCVPISNHLYFYWYRQILGQKVEFLVSFYNNEISEKSEIFDDQFSVERPDGSNFTLKIRSTKLEDSAMYFCASSGDSRTEAFFGQGTRLTVV.

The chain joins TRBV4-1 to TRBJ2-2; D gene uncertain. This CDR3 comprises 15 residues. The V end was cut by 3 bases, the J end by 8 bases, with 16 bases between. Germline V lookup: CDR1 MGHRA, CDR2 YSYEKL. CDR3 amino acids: CASSHPTSRSGELFF. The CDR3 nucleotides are TGCGCCAGCAGCCACCCCACATCAAGGTCAGGGGAGCTGTTTTTT.

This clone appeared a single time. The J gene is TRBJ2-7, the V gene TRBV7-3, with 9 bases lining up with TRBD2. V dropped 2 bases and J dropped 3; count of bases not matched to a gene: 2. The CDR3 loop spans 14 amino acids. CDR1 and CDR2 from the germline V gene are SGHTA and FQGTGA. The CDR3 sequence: CASSLVREGYEQYF. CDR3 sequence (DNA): TGTGCCAGCAGCTTAGTGCGGGAGGGCTACGAGCAGTACTTC.

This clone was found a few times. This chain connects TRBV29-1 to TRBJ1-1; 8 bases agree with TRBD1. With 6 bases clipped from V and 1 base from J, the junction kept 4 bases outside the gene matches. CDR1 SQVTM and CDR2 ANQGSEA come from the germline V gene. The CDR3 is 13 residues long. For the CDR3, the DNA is TGCAGCGTGCCAGGGGGCAAGAACACTGAAGCTTTCTTT. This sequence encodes CSVPGGKNTEAFF.

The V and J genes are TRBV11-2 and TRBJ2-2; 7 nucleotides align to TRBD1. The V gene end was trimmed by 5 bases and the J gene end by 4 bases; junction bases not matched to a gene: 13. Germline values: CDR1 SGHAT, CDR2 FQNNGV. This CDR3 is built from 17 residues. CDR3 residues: CASSLRVPDRVTGELFF. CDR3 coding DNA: TGTGCCAGCAGCCTCCGAGTCCCCGACAGGGTCACCGGGGAGCTGTTTTTT.

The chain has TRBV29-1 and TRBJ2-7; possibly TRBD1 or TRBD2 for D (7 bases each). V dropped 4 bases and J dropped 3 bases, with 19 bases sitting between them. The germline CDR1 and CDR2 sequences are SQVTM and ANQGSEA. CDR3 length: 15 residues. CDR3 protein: CSVAQGGGVFYEQYF. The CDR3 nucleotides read TGCAGCGTTGCCCAGGGGGGGGGAGTATTCTACGAGCAGTACTTC.

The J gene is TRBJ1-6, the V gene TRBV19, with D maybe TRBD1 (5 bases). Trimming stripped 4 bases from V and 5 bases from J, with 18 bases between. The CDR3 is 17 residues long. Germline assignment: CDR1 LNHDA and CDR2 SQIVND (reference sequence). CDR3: CASSTSLGTSNNSPLHF. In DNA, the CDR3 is TGTGCCAGTAGTACGAGTCTGGGGACCTCTAATAATTCACCCCTCCACTTT.

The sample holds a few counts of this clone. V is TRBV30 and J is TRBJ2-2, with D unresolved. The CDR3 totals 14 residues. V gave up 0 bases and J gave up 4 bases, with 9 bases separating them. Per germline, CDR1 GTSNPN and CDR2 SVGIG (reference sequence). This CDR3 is CAWSVRASTGELFF. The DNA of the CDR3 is TGTGCCTGGAGTGTACGAGCTTCCACCGGGGAGCTGTTTTTT.